The T cell receptor beta chain under discussion was sequenced for a study of T cell responses to AZD1222 COVID-19 vaccine listed by TCRdb under 2021. Looking at the study overall: A total of approximately 240 trial participants underwent TCR sequencing, of whom about 200 had received two doses of AZD1222 and around 26 had received two doses of the MenACWY control vaccine. Trial participants were enrolled by age into subgroups of 18-55, 56-69 and 70-plus years, and roughly 160, 29 and 62 TCR-sequenced participants, respectively, were included in these subgroups.

The CDR3 regions of human TCRbeta chains were analyzed by immunosequencing. In the original analysis: Repertoire TCRs were matched against a reference library of SARS-CoV-2-specific TCRs generated with the MIRA antigen-specificity platform. Breadth meant the fraction of unique TCRs that were SARS-CoV-2-associated, whereas depth meant the fraction of total T cells that were SARS-CoV-2-associated. Using the MIRA data, each spike-specific TCR was mapped to the spike region that the TCR reacts to and placed in a CD4 or CD8 class. Log10-transformed breadth and depth values were compared by one-way ANOVA with Sidak's multiple comparisons tests. In its TCRdb copy, this immuneACCESS table keeps in-frame sequences only and misses some clones. Where compared with another copy, unresolved V genes explain less than half of these, and the others have no known cause. The V and J calls and clone size come from that table; D and trimming were worked out from the DNA. The sample table holds 86,000 or so clones, of which about 82% were seen once. The ten largest clones add up to around 5.4% of the sample.

The time point label, read with the paper, signifies: about 28 days (+/-7) after the second vaccine dose. AZD1222 recipients whose second dose came at about 4 weeks and those whose second dose came at about 12 weeks were combined into one group, since spike-specific TCR depth and breadth did not differ between the two schedules. Vaccinee samples came from UK trials COV001 and COV002, including a single-blind randomized controlled phase 2/3 trial of AZD1222 (ChAdOx1 nCoV-19) in healthy adults. For TCRbeta chain sequencing, PBMC samples were collected from trial participants at day 0 and at day 28 after the second dose. General conclusions and limits of the study: Because no day 14 peak-response samples were available, repertoires were characterized only after the peak T cell response. Conclusions about previously exposed vaccinees are limited because only six or seven AZD1222 recipients were SARS-CoV-2 seropositive at baseline. In the small 56-69-year group, the increase in depth fell short of significance, most likely because of low power. A significant rise in spike-specific TCR breadth and depth was observed after two AZD1222 doses relative to day 0 and relative to MenACWY recipients. The whole spike protein was spanned by vaccine-associated CD4 TCRs, and dominant responses were seen in regions 160-218 and 743-854. Participants were mostly white British and included more females than males, and it was suggested by the authors that clonal diversity may have been underestimated. Nearly half of unique spike-specific TCRs reportedly recognized epitopes outside regions mutated in the B.1.351 and B.1.1.7 variants.

V lost 3 bases and J lost 7 bases; the stretch between them is 16 bases long. As encoded in the germline V gene (reference sequence), CDR1 is LNHDA while CDR2 is SQIVND. The CDR3 numbers 16 residues from cysteine through phenylalanine. CDR3 DNA only is kept here, 48 bases in frame from base 1. With respect to this clone: Its antigen has not been determined. Per-base quality was not reported, and no clone a single base away is much larger than it.

This clonotype was sampled from an adult who received the AZD1222 COVID-19 vaccine. The chain is encoded by TRBV19 joined to TRBJ1-6; the D gene remains uncertain. Sequencing used peripheral blood, obtained 28 days after the second AZD1222 dose. The nucleotide sequence is given as TGTGCCAGTAGTATGGGGTTGTGGACGGAGAATTCACCCCTCCACTTT. Its protein is CASSMGLWTENSPLHF. Beyond the CDR3, the reference TRBV19 and TRBJ1-6 genes provide the residues; the full variable domain reads: DGGITQSPKYLFRKEGQNVTLSCEQNLNHDAMYWYRQDPGQGLRLIYYSQIVNDFQKGDIAEGYSVSREKKESFPLTVTSAQKNPTAFYLCASSMGLWTENSPLHFGNGTRLTVT.